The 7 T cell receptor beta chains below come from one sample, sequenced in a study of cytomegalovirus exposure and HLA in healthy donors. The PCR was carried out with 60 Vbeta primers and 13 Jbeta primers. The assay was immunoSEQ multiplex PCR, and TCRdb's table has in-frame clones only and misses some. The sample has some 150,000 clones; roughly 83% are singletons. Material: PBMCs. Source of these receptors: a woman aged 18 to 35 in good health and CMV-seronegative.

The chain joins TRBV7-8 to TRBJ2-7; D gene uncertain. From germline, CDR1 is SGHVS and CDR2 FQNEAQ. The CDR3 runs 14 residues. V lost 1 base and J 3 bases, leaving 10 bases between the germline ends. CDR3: CASSLVARLYEQYF. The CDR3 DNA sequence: TGTGCCAGCAGCTTAGTGGCTAGACTCTACGAGCAGTACTTC.

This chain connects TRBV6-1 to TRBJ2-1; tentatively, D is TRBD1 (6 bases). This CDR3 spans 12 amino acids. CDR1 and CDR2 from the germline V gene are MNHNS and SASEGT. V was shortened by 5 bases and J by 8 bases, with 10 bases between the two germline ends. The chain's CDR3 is CASSRQAHEQFF. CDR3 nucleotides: TGTGCCAGCAGTCGACAGGCCCATGAGCAGTTCTTC.

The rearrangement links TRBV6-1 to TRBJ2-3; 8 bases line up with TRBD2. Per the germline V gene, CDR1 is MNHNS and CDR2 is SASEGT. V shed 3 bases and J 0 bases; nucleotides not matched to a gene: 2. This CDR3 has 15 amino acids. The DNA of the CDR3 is TGTGCCAGCAGTGACGGGGGGGCTAGCACAGATACGCAGTATTTT. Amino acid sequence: CASSDGGASTDTQYF.

CDR3 sequence reads: CATSRDSYTDTQYF. The CDR3 DNA reads as TGTGCCACCAGCAGGGACTCTTACACAGATACGCAGTATTTT. The chain carries TRBV15 and TRBJ2-3; tentative D call: TRBD2 (5 bases). CDR3 length equals 14 residues. The ends were cut back, 3 bases at V and 2 bases at J, with 9 bases in the middle. Germline-derived CDR1 and CDR2 are LNHNV and YYDKDF (reference sequence).

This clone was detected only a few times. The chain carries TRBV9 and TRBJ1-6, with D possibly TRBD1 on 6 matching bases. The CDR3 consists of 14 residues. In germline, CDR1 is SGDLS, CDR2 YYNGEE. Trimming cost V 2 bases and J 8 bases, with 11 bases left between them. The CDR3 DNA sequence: TGTGCCAGCAGCGTCACAGGGTCGGATTCACCCCTCCACTTT. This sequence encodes CASSVTGSDSPLHF.

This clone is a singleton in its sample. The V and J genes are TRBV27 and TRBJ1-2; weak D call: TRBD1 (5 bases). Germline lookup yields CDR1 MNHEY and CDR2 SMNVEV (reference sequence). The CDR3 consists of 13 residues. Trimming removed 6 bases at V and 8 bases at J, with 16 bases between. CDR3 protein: CASSRTREGGYTF. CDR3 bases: TGTGCCAGCAGCCGGACGAGGGAGGGGGGCTACACCTTC.

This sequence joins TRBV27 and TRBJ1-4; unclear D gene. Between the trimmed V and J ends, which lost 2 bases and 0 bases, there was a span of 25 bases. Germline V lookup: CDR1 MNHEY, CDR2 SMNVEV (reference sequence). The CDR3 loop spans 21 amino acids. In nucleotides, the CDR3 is TGTGCCAGCAGTTTAAACCTGACTTTTTACGTATATCCAACAACTAATGAAAAACTGTTTTTT. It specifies CASSLNLTFYVYPTTNEKLFF.